The 18 T cell receptor beta chains below all came from one sample that was sequenced in a study of T cell responses to AZD1222 COVID-19 vaccine. This table comes from immunoSEQ multiplex PCR, and its TCRdb copy is limited to in-frame clones, with some not included. The sample lists approximately 100,000 clones, approximately 89% seen once, with roughly a tenth in the top ten. The source material was peripheral blood, sampled 28 days after the second AZD1222 dose. These receptors were collected from an adult who received the AZD1222 COVID-19 vaccine.

In DNA form, the CDR3 reads TGTGCCAGTAGTATTGGGACTAGCGGGAGAAGAAATGAGCAGTTCTTC. Protein product: CASSIGTSGRRNEQFF. The rearrangement links TRBV19 to TRBJ2-1; 14 positions match TRBD2. The CDR3 length is 16 residues. CDR1 LNHDA and CDR2 SQIVND come from the germline V gene (reference sequence). V shed 3 bases and J 7 bases; nucleotides not matched to a gene: 5.

The CDR3 reads CASSVYWAGDTQYF. The CDR3 coding sequence is TGTGCCAGCAGTGTGTATTGGGCCGGAGATACGCAGTATTTT. The chain combines TRBV25-1 with TRBJ2-3; D remains ambiguous. Germline CDR1 is MGHDK and CDR2 is SYGVNS. The CDR3 has 14 residues. Between the trimmed V and J ends, which lost 4 bases and 5 bases, there was a span of 13 bases.

This chain joins TRBV7-9 and TRBJ1-2, with a tentative D call TRBD1 (6 bases). V gave up 3 bases and J gave up 6 bases, with 11 bases separating them. The length of the CDR3 is 13 residues. Germline CDR1 is SEHNR and CDR2 is FQNEAQ (reference sequence). CDR3: CASSFGQQNGYTF. The CDR3 nucleotides read TGTGCCAGCAGCTTCGGACAGCAGAATGGCTACACCTTC.

This clone was seen once. The rearrangement joins TRBV30 to TRBJ1-2; the D gene is possibly TRBD1 (6 bases). V shed 1 base and J shed 3 bases, with 24 bases lying between them. This CDR3 is 18 amino acids long. Germline CDR1 and CDR2: GTSNPN and SVGIG (reference sequence). The CDR3 DNA is TGTGCCTGGAGTGGGGGGAAGGGGGAGGACAGAGTATACTATGGCTACACCTTC. Its protein is CAWSGGKGEDRVYYGYTF.

The chain has TRBV18 and TRBJ2-3, with D uncertain. Germline V gene sequence: CDR1 KGHSH, CDR2 LQKENI. Trimming cost V 3 bases and J 2 bases, with 12 bases left between them. This CDR3 spans 15 amino acids. The CDR3 protein is CASSPGLEHTDTQYF. Here the CDR3 DNA reads TGTGCCAGCTCACCCGGATTAGAGCACACAGATACGCAGTATTTT.

V usage is TRBV5-1 and J usage is TRBJ1-1; possibly TRBD1 for D (5 bases). The CDR3 is 19 residues long. Looked up from germline, CDR1 is SGHRS and CDR2 is YFSETQ. V was clipped by 1 base and J by 6 bases, with 28 bases between them. CDR3 DNA sequence: TGCGCCAGCAGCTTGAGGGGACTTCGACCAGATTGGGATCTCCCTGAAGCTTTCTTT. Translated: CASSLRGLRPDWDLPEAFF.

The gene calls are TRBV27 and TRBJ2-7; 9 nucleotides match TRBD2. Germline V lookup: CDR1 MNHEY, CDR2 SMNVEV (reference sequence). V lost 0 bases, J lost 2 bases, and 2 bases stayed unmatched. CDR3 length equals 15 residues. The CDR3 DNA sequence: TGTGCCAGCAGTTTATCGACTAGCGGCACCTACGAGCAGTACTTC. This translates into CASSLSTSGTYEQYF.

The chain couples TRBV25-1 to TRBJ2-5, with 8 bases matching TRBD1. V shed 7 bases, J shed 5 bases, and the junction held 9 bases outside the gene matches. The CDR3 runs 14 residues. Germline V gives CDR1 MGHDK, CDR2 SYGVNS. The CDR3 loop reads CASTTGGRGETQYF. For the CDR3, the DNA is TGTGCCAGCACCACAGGGGGTCGAGGGGAGACCCAGTACTTC.

This rearrangement joins TRBV4-3 to TRBJ1-3, with a weak D call TRBD1 (6 bases). Trimming cost V 3 bases and J 3 bases, with 9 bases left between them. CDR1 LGHNA and CDR2 YSLEER come from the germline V gene. The CDR3 consists of 14 residues. The CDR3 sequence is CASSHGGIGNTIYF. The CDR3 coding sequence is TGCGCCAGCAGCCACGGGGGCATTGGAAACACCATATATTTT.

The chain joins TRBV10-2 to TRBJ2-7; no firm D call. In germline, CDR1 is WSHSY, CDR2 SAAADI. The CDR3 is 12 residues long. V lost 7 bases to trimming and J lost 6 bases, with 13 bases between them. CDR3 in DNA: TGCGCCAGCACCGAAGGAGAAGGCGAGCAGTACTTC. Protein sequence: CASTEGEGEQYF.

The rearrangement joins TRBV3-1 (or the pseudogene TRBV3-2) to TRBJ2-5; 10 nucleotides line up with TRBD1. The CDR3 is 16 residues long. The germline CDR1 and CDR2 sequences are LGHDT and YNNKEL (reference sequence). Trimming removed 3 bases from V and 5 bases from J; junction bases left unmatched: 9. The CDR3 protein is CASSHAGTGELETQYF. CDR3 nucleotide sequence: TGTGCCAGCAGCCATGCCGGGACAGGGGAGTTGGAGACCCAGTACTTC.

V and J are TRBV6-5 and TRBJ1-1; no definite D call. The CDR3 contains 15 residues. V dropped 6 bases and J dropped 3 bases, with 17 bases sitting between them. From germline, CDR1 is MNHEY and CDR2 SVGAGI. Here the CDR3 DNA reads TGTGCCAGCAGCAAAAAGCTAGGTTCGTACACTGAAGCTTTCTTT. Residues: CASSKKLGSYTEAFF.

The gene calls are TRBV18 and TRBJ1-5; D possibly corresponds to TRBD1 (5 bases). V shed 2 bases and J shed 6 bases, with 11 bases lying between them. Germline V gives CDR1 KGHSH, CDR2 LQKENI. The CDR3 spans 14 residues. In DNA, the CDR3 is TGTGCCAGCTCACCAATGGGGGTTGGTCAGCCCCAGCATTTT. It encodes CASSPMGVGQPQHF. Supplemented by reference TRBV18 and TRBJ1-5, the full variable domain reads NAGVMQNPRHLVRRRGQEARLRCSPMKGHSHVYWYRQLPEEGLKFMVYLQKENIIDESGMPKERFSAEFPKEGPSILRIQQVVRGDSAAYFCASSPMGVGQPQHFGDGTRLSIL.

The chain recombines TRBV4-1 with TRBJ1-2, with D unresolved. With 0 bases removed from V and 2 bases from J, the gap between germline ends came to 10 bases. The germline V gene encodes CDR1 MGHRA and CDR2 YSYEKL. The CDR3 has 15 amino acids. CDR3 nucleotide sequence: TGCGCCAGCAGCCAAGATTGGCAGGTGAACTATGGCTACACCTTC. It yields the protein CASSQDWQVNYGYTF.

This chain joins TRBV11-2 and TRBJ2-1; 10 nucleotides line up with TRBD2. The CDR3 is 15 residues long. Trimming at V came to 4 bases and at J to 4 bases, leaving 4 bases not matched to a gene. Per germline, CDR1 SGHAT and CDR2 FQNNGV. DNA of the CDR3: TGTGCCAGCAGCTCACTAGCGGGGCGTTACAATGAGCAGTTCTTC. As protein: CASSSLAGRYNEQFF.

The J gene is TRBJ1-1, the V gene TRBV9; unclear D gene. The CDR3 covers 14 residues. The V and J ends lost 4 bases and 1 base respectively, with 11 bases between them. The germline CDR1 and CDR2 sequences are SGDLS and YYNGEE. CDR3 in amino acids: CASSLTFGNTEAFF. The CDR3 coding sequence is TGTGCCAGCAGCCTTACCTTTGGGAACACTGAAGCTTTCTTT.

CDR3 protein: CASSYGTGGEETQYF. The CDR3 region has the DNA TGCGCCAGCAGCTACGGGACAGGGGGAGAAGAGACCCAGTACTTC. This sequence joins TRBV5-1 and TRBJ2-5; 11 nucleotides align to TRBD1. Germline V lookup: CDR1 SGHRS, CDR2 YFSETQ. CDR3 length: 15 residues. V lost 3 bases, J lost 3 bases, and 4 bases stayed unmatched. The full variable domain, rest sourced from reference TRBV5-1 and TRBJ2-5, is KAGVTQTPRYLIKTRGQQVTLSCSPISGHRSVSWYQQTPGQGLQFLFEYFSETQRNKGNFPGRFSGRQFSNSRSEMNVSTLELGDSALYLCASSYGTGGEETQYFGPGTRLLVL.

The CDR3 DNA sequence: TGTGCCAGCAGCTATCGGACGGATGAGACCCAGTACTTC. Protein sequence: CASSYRTDETQYF. The chain is built from TRBV5-4 and TRBJ2-5; D remains ambiguous. Trimming took 3 bases from V and 5 from J, leaving 11 bases between them. From germline, CDR1 is SGHNT and CDR2 YYREEE (reference sequence). This CDR3 has 13 amino acids.